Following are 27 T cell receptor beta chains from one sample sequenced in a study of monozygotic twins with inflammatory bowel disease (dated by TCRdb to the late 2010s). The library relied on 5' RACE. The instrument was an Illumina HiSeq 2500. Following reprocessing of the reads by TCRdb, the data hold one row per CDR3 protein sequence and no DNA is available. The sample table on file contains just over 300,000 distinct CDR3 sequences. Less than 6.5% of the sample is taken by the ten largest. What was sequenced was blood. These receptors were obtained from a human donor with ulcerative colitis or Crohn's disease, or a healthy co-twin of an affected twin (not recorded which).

The CDR3 is CASSHPGTGNEKLFF. V gene TRBV4-3 combines with J gene TRBJ1-4; TCRdb returns TRBD1, unconfirmable since there is no DNA. The germline V gene encodes CDR1 LGHNA and CDR2 YSLEER. This CDR3 has 15 residues.

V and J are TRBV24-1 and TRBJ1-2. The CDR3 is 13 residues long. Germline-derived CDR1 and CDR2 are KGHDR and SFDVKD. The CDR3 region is CATSDIAAPGYTF.

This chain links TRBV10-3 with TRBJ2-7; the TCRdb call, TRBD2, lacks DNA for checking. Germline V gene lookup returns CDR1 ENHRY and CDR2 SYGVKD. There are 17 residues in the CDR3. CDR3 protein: CAISSVLAGGQSKEQYF.

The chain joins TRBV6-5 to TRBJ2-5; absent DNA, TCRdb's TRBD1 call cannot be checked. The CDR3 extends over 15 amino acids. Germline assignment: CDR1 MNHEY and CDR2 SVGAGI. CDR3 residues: CASSYTGQGWETQYF.

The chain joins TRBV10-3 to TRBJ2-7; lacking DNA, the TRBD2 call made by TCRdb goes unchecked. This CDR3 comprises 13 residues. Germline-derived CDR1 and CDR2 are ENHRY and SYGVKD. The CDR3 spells CAIRGRDSYEQYF.

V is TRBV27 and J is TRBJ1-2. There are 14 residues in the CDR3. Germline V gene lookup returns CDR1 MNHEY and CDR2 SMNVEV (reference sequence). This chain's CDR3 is CASSLSTGSYGYTF.

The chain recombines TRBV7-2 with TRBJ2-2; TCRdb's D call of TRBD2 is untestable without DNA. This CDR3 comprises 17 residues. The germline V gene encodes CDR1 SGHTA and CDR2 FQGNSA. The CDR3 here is CASSPLWGAGDAGELFF.

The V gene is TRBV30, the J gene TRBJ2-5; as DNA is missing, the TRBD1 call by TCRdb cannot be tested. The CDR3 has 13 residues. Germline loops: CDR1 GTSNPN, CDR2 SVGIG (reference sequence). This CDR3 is CAWSKGGPSTQYF. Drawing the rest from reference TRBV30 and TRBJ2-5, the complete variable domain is SQTIHQWPATLVQPVGSPLSLECTVEGTSNPNLYWYRQAAGRGLQLLFYSVGIGQISSEVPQNLSASRPQDRQFILSSKKLLLSDSGFYLCAWSKGGPSTQYFGPGTRLLVL.

The CDR3 sequence: CASSGELATMGDGYTF. The rearrangement joins TRBV18 to TRBJ1-2; checking the TCRdb D call of TRBD1 is not possible without DNA. Germline values: CDR1 KGHSH, CDR2 LQKENI. The CDR3 has 16 amino acids.

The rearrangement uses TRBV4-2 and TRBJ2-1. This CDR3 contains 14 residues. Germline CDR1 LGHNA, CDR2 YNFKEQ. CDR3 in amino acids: CASSPWTENNEQFF.

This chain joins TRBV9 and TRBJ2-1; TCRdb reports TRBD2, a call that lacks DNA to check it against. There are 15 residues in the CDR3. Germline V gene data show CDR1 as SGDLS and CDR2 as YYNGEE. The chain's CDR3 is CASSVVGGGANEQFF. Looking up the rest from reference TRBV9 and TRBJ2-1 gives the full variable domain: DSGVTQTPKHLITATGQRVTLRCSPRSGDLSVYWYQQSLDQGLQFLIQYYNGEERAKGNILERFSAQQFPDLHSELNLSSLELGDSALYFCASSVVGGGANEQFFGPGTRLTVL.

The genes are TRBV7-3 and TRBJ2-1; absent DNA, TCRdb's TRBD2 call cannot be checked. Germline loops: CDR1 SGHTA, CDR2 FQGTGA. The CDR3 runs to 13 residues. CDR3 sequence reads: CASSLRGLNEQFF.

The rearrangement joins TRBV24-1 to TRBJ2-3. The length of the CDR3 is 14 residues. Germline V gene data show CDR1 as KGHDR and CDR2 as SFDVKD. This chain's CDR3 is CATSDGRSTDTQYF.

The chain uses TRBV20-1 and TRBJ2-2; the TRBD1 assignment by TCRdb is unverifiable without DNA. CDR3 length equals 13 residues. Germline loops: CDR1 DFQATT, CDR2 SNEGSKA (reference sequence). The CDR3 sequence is CSVPGRAIGELFF.

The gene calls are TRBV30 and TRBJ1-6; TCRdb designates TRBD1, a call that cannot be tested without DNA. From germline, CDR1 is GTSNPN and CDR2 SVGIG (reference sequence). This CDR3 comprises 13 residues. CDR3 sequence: CAWSGTGNSPLHF.

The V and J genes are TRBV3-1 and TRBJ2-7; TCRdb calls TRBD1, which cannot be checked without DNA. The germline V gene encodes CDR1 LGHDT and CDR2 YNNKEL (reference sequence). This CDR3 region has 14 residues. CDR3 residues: CASSQDYYQGEQYF.

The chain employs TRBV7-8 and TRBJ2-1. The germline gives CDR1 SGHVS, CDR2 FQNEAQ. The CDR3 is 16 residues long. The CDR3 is CASSLQQTSSYNEQFF.

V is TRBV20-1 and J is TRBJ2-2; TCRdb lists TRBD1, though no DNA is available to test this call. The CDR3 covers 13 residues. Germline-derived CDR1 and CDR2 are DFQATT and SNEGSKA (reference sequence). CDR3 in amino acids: CSALDRGGRELFF.

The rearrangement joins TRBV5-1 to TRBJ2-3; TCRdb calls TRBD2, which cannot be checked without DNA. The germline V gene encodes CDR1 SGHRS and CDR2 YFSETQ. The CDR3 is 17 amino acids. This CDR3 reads CASSLISSGSGTDTQYF.

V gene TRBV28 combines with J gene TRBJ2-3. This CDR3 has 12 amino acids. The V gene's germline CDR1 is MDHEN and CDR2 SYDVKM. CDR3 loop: CASSETRDTQYF.

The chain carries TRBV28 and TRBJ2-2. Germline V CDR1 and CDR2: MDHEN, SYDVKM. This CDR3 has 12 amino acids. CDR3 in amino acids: CASSLWAGELFF.

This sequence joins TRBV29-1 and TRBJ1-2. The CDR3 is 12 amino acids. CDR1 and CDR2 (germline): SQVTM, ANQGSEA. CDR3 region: CSVGPVNYGYTF.

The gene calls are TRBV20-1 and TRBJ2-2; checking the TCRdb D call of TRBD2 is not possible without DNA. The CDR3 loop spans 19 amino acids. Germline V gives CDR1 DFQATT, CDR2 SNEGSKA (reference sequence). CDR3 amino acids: CSARDPGLAGGQYTGELFF.

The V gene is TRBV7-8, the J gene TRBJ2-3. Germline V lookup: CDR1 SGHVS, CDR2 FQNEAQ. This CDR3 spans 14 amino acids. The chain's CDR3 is CASSFLVSTDTQYF.

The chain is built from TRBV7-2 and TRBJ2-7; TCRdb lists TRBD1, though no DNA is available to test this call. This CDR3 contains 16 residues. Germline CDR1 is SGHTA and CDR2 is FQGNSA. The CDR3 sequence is CASSLRPGTDSYEQYF.

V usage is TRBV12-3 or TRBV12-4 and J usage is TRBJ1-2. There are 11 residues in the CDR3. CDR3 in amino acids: CASRSNEGYTF.

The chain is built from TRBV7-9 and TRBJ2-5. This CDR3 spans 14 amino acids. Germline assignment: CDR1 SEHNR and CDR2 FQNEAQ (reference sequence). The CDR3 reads CASSFSGQQETQYF.